Each of the 11 T cell receptor beta chains below was sequenced from the same sample in a study of T-cell memory formation after mild COVID-19. TCRdb reprocessed the 5' RACE reads with MiXCR, giving one entry per CDR3 protein. The sample includes approximately 170,000 distinct CDR3 sequences, around 13% seen only once; the top ten take approximately 3.4%. What was sequenced was PBMCs or a T cell subset sorted from them (not recorded which). The receptors shown here come from a man aged 18-30 years who had mild COVID-19 (a few samples of this study predate the infection). Cell type and time point are not known.

The rearrangement uses TRBV27 and TRBJ1-2; 9 bases are shared with TRBD1. V was clipped by 2 bases and J by 8 bases; unmatched bases: 3. The CDR3 runs 13 residues. The germline V gene has CDR1 MNHEY and CDR2 SMNVEV (reference sequence). The CDR3 region has the DNA TGTGCCAGCAGTTTAACAGGGGGCTGGGGCTACACCTTC. Translation: CASSLTGGWGYTF.

This clonotype showed up just a few times. The chain joins TRBV12-3 or TRBV12-4 to TRBJ2-2; TRBD2 aligns across 13 bases. Trimming cost V 7 bases and J 6 bases; bases outside gene matches: 11. This CDR3 contains 17 residues. The CDR3 DNA is TGTGCCAGCACCGCCGCACTAGCGGGGGGGTTATCCGGGGAGCTGTTTTTT. It translates to CASTAALAGGLSGELFF.

This clonotype was counted many times. The V call is TRBV5-4, the J call TRBJ2-1, with TRBD2 identical over 12 bases. CDR1 is SGHNT, CDR2 YYREEE, per germline (reference sequence). V shed 4 bases, J shed 2 bases, and the junction held 1 base outside the gene matches. The CDR3 has 15 amino acids. As DNA, the CDR3 is TGTGCCAGCAGCCGGACTAGCGGGGCCTACAATGAGCAGTTCTTC. This gives the protein CASSRTSGAYNEQFF. Full variable domain (outside the CDR3, taken from reference TRBV5-4 and TRBJ2-1): ETGVTQSPTHLIKTRGQQVTLRCSSQSGHNTVSWYQQALGQGPQFIFQYYREEENGRGNFPPRFSGLQFPNYSSELNVNALELDDSALYLCASSRTSGAYNEQFFGPGTRLTVL.

The gene calls are TRBV7-8 and TRBJ2-3; TRBD2 matches 9 bases. This CDR3 region has 15 residues. Germline V gene data show CDR1 as SGHVS and CDR2 as FQNEAQ. J was trimmed by 5 bases and V by 3 bases; bases with no gene match: 6. Here the CDR3 reads CASSFRTSAVDTQYF. The CDR3 DNA reads TGTGCCAGCAGCTTCCGGACTAGCGCTGTAGATACGCAGTATTTT.

The CDR3 loop reads CASSQRPGRYKNIQYF. CDR3 nucleotide sequence: TGTGCCAGCAGCCAGCGTCCCGGACGGTACAAAAACATTCAGTACTTC. The chain has TRBV3-1 and TRBJ2-4; D call uncertain. Germline CDR1 and CDR2: LGHDT and YNNKEL (reference sequence). The CDR3 is made up of 16 amino acids. Between the trimmed V and J ends, which lost 3 bases and 3 bases, there was a span of 15 bases. The whole variable domain, filled in from reference TRBV3-1 and TRBJ2-4, reads DTAVSQTPKYLVTQMGNDKSIKCEQNLGHDTMYWYKQDSKKFLKIMFSYNNKELIINETVPNRFSPKSPDKAHLNLHINSLELGDSAVYFCASSQRPGRYKNIQYFGAGTRLSVL.

The rearrangement links TRBV9 to TRBJ1-2; D not resolved. This CDR3 has 14 amino acids. V was clipped by 0 bases and J by 1 base, with 7 bases between them. Germline V gene data show CDR1 as SGDLS and CDR2 as YYNGEE. The CDR3 loop reads CASSVGGYNYGYTF. DNA of the CDR3: TGTGCCAGCAGCGTAGGGGGATATAACTATGGCTACACCTTC.

The chain joins TRBV11-2 to TRBJ2-3; 9 positions agree with TRBD2. The CDR3 has 13 residues. J gave up 6 bases and V 8 bases, and 6 bases lay outside the gene matches. Germline assignment: CDR1 SGHAT and CDR2 FQNNGV. The CDR3 loop is CASSAGGLDTQYF. Written as DNA, the CDR3 is TGTGCCAGCTCGGCGGGGGGGCTTGATACGCAGTATTTT. Supplemented by reference TRBV11-2 and TRBJ2-3, the full variable domain reads EAGVAQSPRYKIIEKRQSVAFWCNPISGHATLYWYQQILGQGPKLLIQFQNNGVVDDSQLPKDRFSAERLKGVDSTLKIQPAKLEDSAVYLCASSAGGLDTQYFGPGTRLTVL.

This clonotype was observed a few times. In DNA form, the CDR3 reads TGTGCCAGCAGTTTTACTCAGGGAAGGGCCGGGGAGCTGTTTTTT. This codes for CASSFTQGRAGELFF. The rearrangement joins TRBV12-3 or TRBV12-4 to TRBJ2-2, with a weak D call TRBD1 (5 bases). The V end was cut by 3 bases, the J end by 6 bases, with 14 bases between. There are 15 residues in the CDR3.

This clonotype was counted a few times. The chain has TRBV27 and TRBJ1-4; unclear D gene. CDR1 MNHEY and CDR2 SMNVEV come from the germline V gene (reference sequence). V lost 6 bases, J lost 5 bases, and 10 bases lay in between. CDR3 length: 13 amino acids. The CDR3 DNA reads as TGTGCCAGCAGCGCGGGGTTGAATGAAAAACTGTTTTTT. Encoded protein: CASSAGLNEKLFF.

This clonotype was detected only a few times. V gene TRBV7-2 combines with J gene TRBJ2-2, with 9 bases lining up with TRBD1. The germline V gene has CDR1 SGHTA and CDR2 FQGNSA. J was trimmed by 7 bases and V by 8 bases; bases with no gene match: 11. The CDR3 is 15 residues long. In DNA, the CDR3 is TGTGCCAGCCGAGGGGGGACAGGGAAAGGCGGGGAGCTGTTTTTT. This gives the protein CASRGGTGKGGELFF. The complete variable domain, with remaining parts taken from reference TRBV7-2 and TRBJ2-2, reads GAGVSQSPSNKVTEKGKDVELRCDPISGHTALYWYRQSLGQGLEFLIYFQGNSAPDKSGLPSDRFSAERTGGSVSTLTIQRTQQEDSAVYLCASRGGTGKGGELFFGEGSRLTVL.

The CDR3 DNA follows: TGTGCCAGCAGCTACCGACAGCCCCAAAACATTCAGTACTTC. It codes for CASSYRQPQNIQYF. This chain connects TRBV5-6 to TRBJ2-4; D is perhaps TRBD1 (5 bases). Trimming removed 3 bases from V and 5 bases from J, with 12 bases in between. The CDR3 spans 14 residues. Germline V gives CDR1 SGHDT, CDR2 YYEEEE. Drawing the rest from reference TRBV5-6 and TRBJ2-4, the complete variable domain is DAGVTQSPTHLIKTRGQQVTLRCSPKSGHDTVSWYQQALGQGPQFIFQYYEEEERQRGNFPDRFSGHQFPNYSSELNVNALLLGDSALYLCASSYRQPQNIQYFGAGTRLSVL.